The TCR beta chain described here comes from a study of T cell responses to AZD1222 COVID-19 vaccine. Of note for this clone: As yet, its antigen is unknown.

The study, taken as a whole, reports: Spike was spanned by vaccine-associated CD4 TCRs, with dominance at 160-218 and 743-854.

V was shortened by 4 bases and J by 4 bases, with 14 bases between the two germline ends. Germline loops: CDR1 SNHLY, CDR2 FYNNEI. The CDR3 contains 15 residues. Here immunoSEQ multiplex PCR was the method, and the copy in TCRdb shows in-frame clones only, minus some. Counted here are 120,000 or so clones, around 89% occurring once; the ten biggest clones make up approximately 10%. The V call is TRBV2, the J call TRBJ1-5; maybe TRBD1 (5 bases). Sequenced here: peripheral blood, sampled on day 0 of MenACWY control vaccination. This receptor was obtained from an adult in good health. The CDR3 sequence is CASSAVAGLNQPQHF. CDR3 DNA sequence: TGTGCCAGCAGTGCCGTTGCGGGACTGAATCAGCCCCAGCATTTT.